Listed here are 27 T cell receptor beta chains from one sample, sequenced in a study of cytomegalovirus exposure and HLA in healthy donors. A multiplex PCR was run with 60 Vbeta primers and 13 Jbeta primers. The repertoire was sequenced with immunoSEQ multiplex PCR; TCRdb's copy has only in-frame clones and lacks some. The data contain 95,000 to 150,000 clones, more than 60% of them singletons. Sequenced sample: PBMCs. Receptors originate from a man younger than 35 in good health and CMV-seronegative.

This chain links TRBV5-1 with TRBJ1-1; D uncertain. The CDR3 has 13 residues. In germline, CDR1 is SGHRS, CDR2 YFSETQ. Trimming removed 3 bases from V and 2 bases from J, with 8 bases in between. As DNA, the CDR3 is TGCGCCAGCAGCTCGGTTATCAACACTGAAGCTTTCTTT. Translated: CASSSVINTEAFF.

CDR3 DNA: TGTGCCAGCAGCTTGGGGGCCGGGTTTAATCAGCCCCAGCATTTT. It yields the protein CASSLGAGFNQPQHF. The V gene is TRBV28, the J gene TRBJ1-5; D is perhaps TRBD1 (6 bases). This CDR3 is built from 15 residues. V was clipped by 6 bases and J by 4 bases, with 16 bases between them. CDR1 MDHEN and CDR2 SYDVKM come from the germline V gene. The variable domain in full, with the rest retrieved from reference TRBV28 and TRBJ1-5, is DVKVTQSSRYLVKRTGEKVFLECVQDMDHENMFWYRQDPGLGLRLIYFSYDVKMKEKGDIPEGYSVSREKKERFSLILESASTNQTSMYLCASSLGAGFNQPQHFGDGTRLSIL.

CDR3 residues: CASSLSGGSDEQFF. The CDR3 region has the DNA TGTGCCAGCAGCCTCAGCGGGGGCTCCGATGAGCAGTTCTTC. The chain combines TRBV7-9 with TRBJ2-1, with TRBD2 matching over 8 bases. Germline V lookup: CDR1 SEHNR, CDR2 FQNEAQ (reference sequence). The CDR3 has 14 amino acids. V lost 5 bases and J lost 8; bases outside the gene matches: 8.

This clone was detected once. J is TRBJ1-1 and V is TRBV5-6; TRBD1 agrees at 9 bases. The germline V gene encodes CDR1 SGHDT and CDR2 YYEEEE. The CDR3 extends over 15 amino acids. Trimming cost V 1 base and J 11 bases; bases outside gene matches: 12. The CDR3 nucleotides read TGTGCCAGCAGCTTGCCGGGACAGGGAGGTTTGTTTGCTTTCTTT. Protein sequence: CASSLPGQGGLFAFF. Complete variable domain (other parts from reference TRBV5-6 and TRBJ1-1): DAGVTQSPTHLIKTRGQQVTLRCSPKSGHDTVSWYQQALGQGPQFIFQYYEEEERQRGNFPDRFSGHQFPNYSSELNVNALLLGDSALYLCASSLPGQGGLFAFFGQGTRLTVV.

This chain joins TRBV5-1 and TRBJ2-1, with D perhaps matching TRBD1 (6 bases). This CDR3 has 12 residues. Between the trimmed V and J ends, which lost 3 bases and 15 bases, there was a span of 16 bases. CDR1 SGHRS and CDR2 YFSETQ come from the germline V gene. Written as DNA, the CDR3 is TGCGCCAGCAGCTGGGACACCGGGCCTGGGTTCTTC. Protein: CASSWDTGPGFF. The variable domain in full, with the rest retrieved from reference TRBV5-1 and TRBJ2-1, is KAGVTQTPRYLIKTRGQQVTLSCSPISGHRSVSWYQQTPGQGLQFLFEYFSETQRNKGNFPGRFSGRQFSNSRSEMNVSTLELGDSALYLCASSWDTGPGFFGPGTRLTVL.

This chain links TRBV9 with TRBJ1-4; 9 bases are shared with TRBD1. This CDR3 has 15 amino acids. CDR1 is SGDLS and CDR2 is YYNGEE in the germline V gene. V shed 0 bases, J shed 8 bases, and the junction held 5 bases outside the gene matches. The CDR3 sequence is CASSVEGTGIEKLFF. The CDR3 bases are TGTGCCAGCAGCGTAGAGGGGACAGGGATCGAAAAACTGTTTTTT.

The rearrangement links TRBV7-2 to TRBJ1-3; 10 positions match TRBD1. The CDR3 sequence is 15 residues long. V was pared by 5 bases and J by 2 bases, with 3 bases of the junction left unmatched. Germline lookup yields CDR1 SGHTA and CDR2 FQGNSA. CDR3 residues: CASSLDRGPGNTIYF. CDR3 in DNA: TGTGCCAGCAGCCTAGACAGGGGGCCTGGAAACACCATATATTTT.

This rearrangement joins TRBV7-2 to TRBJ2-2, with D possibly TRBD1 on 6 matching bases. The CDR3 runs 14 residues. V was pared by 0 bases and J by 13 bases, with 15 bases between. CDR1 is SGHTA and CDR2 is FQGNSA in the germline V gene. CDR3: CASSLALDWGRLFF. The CDR3 DNA sequence: TGTGCCAGCAGCTTAGCGTTGGACTGGGGGCGGCTGTTTTTT.

The rearrangement uses TRBV30 and TRBJ1-2; the D gene is possibly TRBD1 (5 bases). In germline, CDR1 is GTSNPN, CDR2 SVGIG (reference sequence). The ends were cut back, 2 bases at V and 4 bases at J, with 17 bases in the middle. The CDR3 spans 15 residues. CDR3: CAWSSLGRVIYGYTF. The CDR3 coding sequence is TGTGCCTGGAGTTCCCTTGGCAGGGTTATCTATGGCTACACCTTC.

The CDR3 coding sequence is TGTGCCTGGAGTGTCCTAGGTGAAAAACTGTTTTTT. This gives the protein CAWSVLGEKLFF. The J gene is TRBJ1-4, the V gene TRBV30; no clear D gene. V was pared by 0 bases and J by 7 bases, with 6 bases between. There are 12 residues in the CDR3. Germline V gives CDR1 GTSNPN, CDR2 SVGIG (reference sequence).

This clone was detected only a few times. CDR3 DNA sequence: TGTGCCAGCAGCCCCCCTCACAGATCTGGGGCCAACGTCCTGACTTTC. Translating it yields CASSPPHRSGANVLTF. V and J are TRBV9 and TRBJ2-6; D unclear. Germline loops: CDR1 SGDLS, CDR2 YYNGEE. This CDR3 contains 16 residues. V lost 4 bases and J 1 base, leaving 12 bases between the germline ends.

The chain carries TRBV30 and TRBJ2-7, with 7 bases identical to TRBD1. Per germline, CDR1 GTSNPN and CDR2 SVGIG (reference sequence). The CDR3 consists of 15 residues. Losses at the gene ends were 1 base for V and 7 bases for J; bases not matched to a gene: 13. The chain's CDR3 is CAWSALQGPAQEQYF. CDR3 coding DNA: TGTGCCTGGAGTGCACTACAGGGGCCGGCCCAAGAGCAGTACTTC.

The chain combines TRBV19 with TRBJ1-1, with unresolved D. V lost 5 bases to trimming and J lost 0 bases, with 10 bases between them. The CDR3 contains 14 residues. Germline CDR1 and CDR2: LNHDA and SQIVND (reference sequence). The CDR3 protein is CASSAQAMNTEAFF. The CDR3 nucleotides are TGTGCCAGTAGTGCCCAGGCTATGAACACTGAAGCTTTCTTT.

The chain joins TRBV19 to TRBJ2-2; 8 bases fit TRBD1. Trimming at V came to 6 bases and at J to 0 bases, leaving 6 bases not matched to a gene. This CDR3 region has 16 residues. Looked up from germline, CDR1 is LNHDA and CDR2 is SQIVND (reference sequence). This chain's CDR3 is CASSPLTGANTGELFF. CDR3 bases: TGTGCCAGTAGCCCCTTGACAGGGGCGAACACCGGGGAGCTGTTTTTT.

V and J are TRBV7-9 and TRBJ2-3, with D maybe TRBD2 (6 bases). The V gene's germline CDR1 is SEHNR and CDR2 FQNEAQ (reference sequence). This CDR3 has 13 amino acids. V was clipped by 8 bases and J by 2 bases, with 11 bases between them. In nucleotides, the CDR3 is TGTGCCAGCCAGGGCGGGAACACAGATACGCAGTATTTT. The encoded protein is CASQGGNTDTQYF.

This clone was observed a handful of times. The rearrangement links TRBV7-9 to TRBJ2-1, with a possible D match to TRBD2 (6 bases). The CDR3 totals 16 residues. Trimming shortened V by 2 bases and J by 3 bases, and 14 bases separated the two germline ends. Germline loops: CDR1 SEHNR, CDR2 FQNEAQ (reference sequence). The CDR3, as DNA: TGTGCCAGCAGCTTATCGTCCAGCGGGTTCTACAATGAGCAGTTCTTC. This sequence encodes CASSLSSSGFYNEQFF.

V and J are TRBV5-6 and TRBJ2-3; D ambiguous. The V end lost 0 bases, the J end lost 1 base, and 9 bases lay between the germline ends. Germline CDR1 is SGHDT and CDR2 is YYEEEE. The CDR3 consists of 15 residues. The CDR3 protein is CASSLGTVGTDTQYF. For the CDR3, the DNA is TGTGCCAGCAGCTTGGGTACAGTTGGCACAGATACGCAGTATTTT.

The chain links TRBV6-5 to TRBJ1-1, with TRBD1 as a possible D gene (5 bases). The V end was cut by 2 bases, the J end by 6 bases, with 19 bases between. Germline V CDR1 and CDR2: MNHEY, SVGAGI. The CDR3 extends over 16 amino acids. This chain's CDR3 is CASSYGVWLRGSEAFF. The CDR3 bases are TGTGCCAGCAGTTACGGTGTTTGGCTTCGGGGGTCTGAAGCTTTCTTT.

This chain links TRBV11-3 with TRBJ2-2; 12 bases are a match to TRBD1. This CDR3 has 16 residues. The V and J ends lost 5 bases and 4 bases, in that order; junction bases with no gene match: 5. Germline CDR1 reads SGHNT; CDR2 reads YENEEA. DNA of the CDR3: TGTGCCAGCAGCACCGGGACAGGGGGCGGCACCGGGGAGCTGTTTTTT. It encodes CASSTGTGGGTGELFF.

This clone appeared a few times. V is TRBV5-4 and J is TRBJ2-4; D gene uncertain. Germline CDR1 reads SGHNT; CDR2 reads YYREEE (reference sequence). V was clipped by 4 bases and J by 2 bases, with 13 bases between them. This CDR3 spans 15 amino acids. CDR3 in DNA: TGTGCCAGCAGCGCCTCCCACACCTCCAAAAACATTCAGTACTTC. It yields the protein CASSASHTSKNIQYF.

The V gene is TRBV27, the J gene TRBJ1-2; a weak D match, TRBD1 (5 bases). This CDR3 comprises 14 residues. V gave up 4 bases and J gave up 8 bases, with 17 bases separating them. The germline gives CDR1 MNHEY, CDR2 SMNVEV (reference sequence). The CDR3 bases are TGTGCCAGCAGTTATGGTGGGGGGATTGGAGGCTACACCTTC. It specifies CASSYGGGIGGYTF.

The chain joins TRBV6-1 to TRBJ2-2; 7 bases align to TRBD2. The CDR3 covers 14 residues. Germline V gene lookup returns CDR1 MNHNS and CDR2 SASEGT. The V and J ends lost 11 bases and 4 bases, in that order; junction bases with no gene match: 10. The CDR3 nucleotides are TGTGCCTCCGGGATCGGGGGGATCACCGGGGAGCTGTTTTTT. Encoded protein: CASGIGGITGELFF.

The J gene is TRBJ2-7, the V gene TRBV18, with 9 bases that match TRBD1. Germline V gives CDR1 KGHSH, CDR2 LQKENI. The CDR3 has 16 residues. The V gene end was trimmed by 9 bases and the J gene end by 2 bases; junction bases not matched to a gene: 14. CDR3 in DNA: TGTGCCAGTTCAGCCAAAGGACAGGGGATCACCTACGAGCAGTACTTC. It codes for CASSAKGQGITYEQYF.

The chain employs TRBV7-9 and TRBJ2-3; no clear D gene. Germline-derived CDR1 and CDR2 are SEHNR and FQNEAQ (reference sequence). This CDR3 contains 13 residues. With 2 bases removed from V and 5 bases from J, the gap between germline ends came to 8 bases. DNA of the CDR3: TGTGCCAGCAGCTTAACCCAACTAGATACGCAGTATTTT. Encoded protein: CASSLTQLDTQYF.

The chain employs TRBV19 and TRBJ2-7; D possibly corresponds to TRBD2 (5 bases). CDR1 and CDR2 (germline): LNHDA, SQIVND (reference sequence). V was trimmed by 8 bases and J by 1 base, leaving 15 bases between them. This CDR3 contains 14 residues. CDR3 sequence: CASSLLAYSYEQYF. The CDR3 coding sequence is TGTGCCAGTTCCCTCCTAGCATATTCCTACGAGCAGTACTTC.

The chain combines TRBV18 with TRBJ1-1, with TRBD1 as a possible D gene (5 bases). Germline V gives CDR1 KGHSH, CDR2 LQKENI. V lost 1 base, J lost 6 bases, and 18 bases lay in between. The CDR3 is 16 amino acids. CDR3 sequence: CASSPLGSGQGAEAFF. CDR3 DNA sequence: TGTGCCAGCTCACCACTTGGTTCAGGGCAGGGCGCTGAAGCTTTCTTT.

The chain links TRBV28 to TRBJ2-4, with TRBD2 as a possible D gene (5 bases). Germline CDR1 and CDR2: MDHEN and SYDVKM. The ends were cut back, 4 bases at V and 2 bases at J, with 18 bases in the middle. The CDR3 is 17 amino acids. CDR3 region: CASSSYGLSGSKNIQYF. The CDR3, as DNA: TGTGCCAGCAGTTCCTATGGGCTTTCGGGGTCCAAAAACATTCAGTACTTC.